Below are 22 T cell receptor beta chains sequenced from a single sample in a study of cytomegalovirus exposure and HLA in healthy donors (dated by TCRdb to about 2017). Library method: the immunoSEQ multiplex PCR assay. A mixture of 60 forward primers for TCR Vbeta segments and 13 reverse primers for TCR Jbeta segments was used in the multiplex PCR. Held by TCRdb, this immuneACCESS table contains in-frame sequences only and omits some clones. Under half of the omission traces to an unresolved V gene where checked; the cause of the rest is unknown. A total of 45,000 to 55,000 clones appear in this sample, over 60% of them only once. In total, the top ten clones hold 7% to 10% of the sample. Input material: PBMCs. These receptors originate from a young man in good health and CMV-seropositive.

The chain couples TRBV7-8 to TRBJ1-6; the D is unclear. The CDR3 sequence is 17 residues long. Deletions cut 4 bases from V and 7 bases from J, with 20 bases between. Germline V gene sequence: CDR1 SGHVS, CDR2 FQNEAQ. CDR3 region: CASSSRPHGRENSPLHF. The CDR3 coding sequence is TGTGCCAGCAGCTCCCGGCCCCATGGACGGGAAAATTCACCCCTCCACTTT.

The V call is TRBV30, the J call TRBJ2-5, with D uncertain. This CDR3 has 13 amino acids. Trimming stripped 4 bases from V and 2 bases from J, with 11 bases between. CDR1 and CDR2 from the germline V gene are GTSNPN and SVGIG (reference sequence). The CDR3 sequence is CAWTRHKQETQYF. For the CDR3, the DNA is TGTGCCTGGACCCGACACAAGCAAGAGACCCAGTACTTC.

This rearrangement joins TRBV5-1 to TRBJ2-2; D is perhaps TRBD1 (6 bases). Looked up from germline, CDR1 is SGHRS and CDR2 is YFSETQ. The V and J ends lost 2 bases and 1 base respectively, with 9 bases between them. This CDR3 is built from 15 residues. The CDR3 region has the DNA TGCGCCAGCAGCTTTAACAGGGTGAACACCGGGGAGCTGTTTTTT. Amino acids: CASSFNRVNTGELFF.

This chain uses TRBV2 with TRBJ2-1; weak D call: TRBD2 (6 bases). The germline V and J ends were trimmed by 5 bases and 7 bases, with 18 bases remaining between them. Germline values: CDR1 SNHLY, CDR2 FYNNEI. The CDR3 runs to 15 residues. CDR3 residues: CASSPGTVLFNEQFF. Written as DNA, the CDR3 is TGTGCCAGCAGTCCCGGGACTGTCTTGTTTAATGAGCAGTTCTTC.

The chain combines TRBV28 with TRBJ1-2; TRBD1 might be the D (5 bases). V was shortened by 5 bases and J by 8 bases, with 15 bases between the two germline ends. This CDR3 has 13 residues. In germline, CDR1 is MDHEN, CDR2 SYDVKM. This CDR3 reads CASSLGGGGGYTF. The CDR3 nucleotides are TGTGCCAGCAGTCTCGGCGGGGGAGGGGGCTACACCTTC.

The rearrangement joins TRBV9 to TRBJ2-7, with 7 bases matching TRBD2. Trimming cost V 0 bases and J 0 bases; bases outside gene matches: 6. CDR3 length: 16 residues. Germline V CDR1 and CDR2: SGDLS, YYNGEE. For the CDR3, the DNA is TGTGCCAGCAGCGTAGGTGTTAGCGGGTACTCCTACGAGCAGTACTTC. Translating it yields CASSVGVSGYSYEQYF.

The chain recombines TRBV2 with TRBJ1-5, with 12 positions matching TRBD1. CDR1 SNHLY and CDR2 FYNNEI come from the germline V gene. The V and J ends lost 5 bases and 2 bases, in that order; junction bases with no gene match: 7. The CDR3 consists of 17 residues. CDR3 nucleotides: TGTGCCAGCAGTCCGGGACAGGGGGCTCGGGGCAATCAGCCCCAGCATTTT. Encoded protein: CASSPGQGARGNQPQHF.

The chain links TRBV6-5 to TRBJ1-2; D call uncertain. This CDR3 contains 13 residues. V shed 0 bases and J shed 6 bases, with 8 bases lying between them. Per germline, CDR1 MNHEY and CDR2 SVGAGI. The CDR3 DNA reads TGTGCCAGCAGTTACTCGAAAGGAGATGGCTACACCTTC. It codes for CASSYSKGDGYTF.

The chain joins TRBV5-1 to TRBJ2-5, with D perhaps TRBD1 (5 bases). The CDR3 runs 15 residues. V was cut by 0 bases and J by 5 bases, with 14 bases left in between. Germline-derived CDR1 and CDR2 are SGHRS and YFSETQ. The CDR3, as DNA: TGCGCCAGCAGCTTGGTGCAGGACCCAGGGGAGACCCAGTACTTC. Its protein is CASSLVQDPGETQYF.

The J gene is TRBJ2-2, the V gene TRBV7-9, with 12 bases fitting TRBD2. This CDR3 comprises 17 residues. The V and J ends lost 2 bases and 6 bases, in that order; junction bases with no gene match: 7. Germline CDR1 and CDR2: SEHNR and FQNEAQ (reference sequence). CDR3 nucleotides: TGTGCCAGCAGCTTATCTGGGGGACTAGCGGGTTCCGGGGAGCTGTTTTTT. Amino acid sequence: CASSLSGGLAGSGELFF.

This rearrangement joins TRBV9 to TRBJ2-1; TRBD2 matches 9 bases. This CDR3 spans 15 amino acids. The ends lost 0 bases at V and 10 bases at J; junction bases unmatched: 8. Germline CDR1 reads SGDLS; CDR2 reads YYNGEE. The CDR3 reads CASSVGPGLALEQFF. The CDR3 bases are TGTGCCAGCAGCGTAGGTCCCGGACTAGCGTTGGAGCAGTTCTTC.

The rearrangement joins TRBV5-1 to TRBJ1-2; tentatively, D is TRBD1 (5 bases). This CDR3 has 16 residues. The germline V and J ends were trimmed by 3 bases and 0 bases, with 15 bases remaining between them. The germline V gene has CDR1 SGHRS and CDR2 YFSETQ. The CDR3 sequence is CASSYNPTAANYGYTF. The CDR3 DNA reads TGCGCCAGCAGCTATAACCCGACAGCAGCTAACTATGGCTACACCTTC.

The CDR3 coding sequence is TGTGCCAGCAGCGTAGTAGGCGGGGGGGCCGCAGATACGCAGTATTTT. This sequence encodes CASSVVGGGAADTQYF. V usage is TRBV9 and J usage is TRBJ2-3; 9 bases are shared with TRBD2. Trimming cost V 0 bases and J 4 bases; bases outside gene matches: 6. The CDR3 totals 16 residues. From germline, CDR1 is SGDLS and CDR2 YYNGEE.

Here the CDR3 DNA reads TGCGCCAGCAGCCAAGATCCCGGGGGGCTAGCGGGGTCCTACGAGCAGTACTTC. Translation gives CASSQDPGGLAGSYEQYF. This chain uses TRBV4-1 with TRBJ2-7, with 9 bases matching TRBD2. Germline CDR1 is MGHRA and CDR2 is YSYEKL. The CDR3 covers 18 residues. With V trimmed by 0 bases and J by 1 base, 10 bases remained unmatched.

The V call is TRBV7-3, the J call TRBJ2-2; TRBD1 agrees at 8 bases. This CDR3 comprises 14 residues. Germline CDR1 and CDR2: SGHTA and FQGTGA. V shed 7 bases, J shed 4 bases, and the junction held 5 bases outside the gene matches. Here the CDR3 DNA reads TGTGCCAGCAAGGGACAGGAACCCACCGGGGAGCTGTTTTTT. It encodes CASKGQEPTGELFF.

V and J are TRBV6-1 and TRBJ2-5; TRBD1 matches 7 bases. Germline V CDR1 and CDR2: MNHNS, SASEGT. Trimming at V came to 6 bases and at J to 5 bases, leaving 6 bases not matched to a gene. The CDR3 has 13 amino acids. The CDR3 sequence is CASSRTGDETQYF. The CDR3 DNA follows: TGTGCCAGCAGCAGAACAGGGGACGAGACCCAGTACTTC.

The chain has TRBV15 and TRBJ2-1; D uncertain. The CDR3 runs 15 residues. Deletions cut 2 bases from V and 0 bases from J, with 8 bases between. Germline V gene sequence: CDR1 LNHNV, CDR2 YYDKDF (reference sequence). The CDR3 protein is CATSRQANSYNEQFF. The CDR3 DNA is TGTGCCACCAGCAGACAGGCAAACTCCTACAATGAGCAGTTCTTC. Looking up the rest from reference TRBV15 and TRBJ2-1 gives the full variable domain: DAMVIQNPRYQVTQFGKPVTLSCSQTLNHNVMYWYQQKSSQAPKLLFHYYDKDFNNEADTPDNFQSRRPNTSFCFLDIRSPGLGDTAMYLCATSRQANSYNEQFFGPGTRLTVL.

V and J are TRBV28 and TRBJ1-5; 9 nucleotides align to TRBD1. The CDR3 spans 15 residues. The ends lost 5 bases at V and 2 bases at J; junction bases unmatched: 4. CDR1 and CDR2 from the germline V gene are MDHEN and SYDVKM. CDR3 coding DNA: TGTGCCAGCAGTCCTCGGACAGGGGGCAATCAGCCCCAGCATTTT. This sequence encodes CASSPRTGGNQPQHF.

This rearrangement joins TRBV7-9 to TRBJ2-2; no reliable D call. Per germline, CDR1 SEHNR and CDR2 FQNEAQ (reference sequence). This CDR3 region has 15 residues. The V end lost 2 bases, the J end lost 4 bases, and 11 bases lay between the germline ends. Here the CDR3 DNA reads TGTGCCAGCAGCTTACTGGAGTCGGTCACCGGGGAGCTGTTTTTT. This sequence encodes CASSLLESVTGELFF.

The V gene is TRBV28, the J gene TRBJ2-7; 16 bases match TRBD2. This CDR3 is built from 18 residues. J lost 3 bases, V lost 5 bases, and 10 bases had no gene match. The germline V gene has CDR1 MDHEN and CDR2 SYDVKM. CDR3 sequence: CASSKGLAGGQFVYEQYF. The DNA of the CDR3 is TGTGCCAGCAGTAAGGGACTAGCGGGGGGGCAGTTCGTCTACGAGCAGTACTTC. The full variable domain, rest sourced from reference TRBV28 and TRBJ2-7, is DVKVTQSSRYLVKRTGEKVFLECVQDMDHENMFWYRQDPGLGLRLIYFSYDVKMKEKGDIPEGYSVSREKKERFSLILESASTNQTSMYLCASSKGLAGGQFVYEQYFGPGTRLTVT.

The chain links TRBV5-4 to TRBJ1-2; D ambiguous. V was cut by 7 bases and J by 3 bases, with 10 bases left in between. Germline CDR1 SGHNT, CDR2 YYREEE (reference sequence). This CDR3 comprises 12 residues. CDR3 coding DNA: TGTGCCAGCTGTTGCCAGGACTATGGCTACACCTTC. As protein: CASCCQDYGYTF.

The genes are TRBV6-6 and TRBJ1-5; 7 nucleotides match TRBD1. Germline values: CDR1 MNHNY, CDR2 SVGAGI (reference sequence). V was clipped by 6 bases and J by 2 bases; unmatched bases: 4. The CDR3 sequence is 14 residues long. CDR3 nucleotide sequence: TGTGCCAGCAGACGACAGGGTGGCAATCAGCCCCAGCATTTT. Encoded protein: CASRRQGGNQPQHF.